These T cell receptor beta chains were read from a single sample in a study of T cells in Graves' hyperthyroidism and ophthalmopathy. TCRdb re-called the multiplex PCR reads with MiXCR, one entry per CDR3 protein. The sample includes hundreds of thousands of distinct CDR3 sequences, about a fifth seen only once; the top ten take 30% to 40%. The specimen was blood. Receptor source: a man aged 30 to 39 with Graves' ophthalmopathy. CDR3s include the opening cysteine and the closing phenylalanine or tryptophan. The D gene is left open where the match is weak.

TRBV30	-	TRBJ1-2	CAWAEPSRRANYGYTF
TRBV7-9	-	TRBJ2-7	CASSSDGGTEQYF
TRBV5-1	-	TRBJ2-7	CASSPSGTEIYEQYF
TRBV19	TRBD2	TRBJ2-7	CASSLSGLAGTYEQYF
TRBV6-1	TRBD2	TRBJ2-1	CASSPPPGTSGENEQFF
TRBV7-9	-	TRBJ2-1	CASSYPRREQFF
TRBV30	-	TRBJ2-3	CAWRIGGSDTQYF
TRBV9	TRBD2	TRBJ2-1	CASSTRLAASYNEQFF
TRBV3-1	TRBD2	TRBJ2-4	CASSQEYSGKNIQYF
TRBV2	TRBD2	TRBJ2-1	CASSVRLAGVGNEQFF
TRBV11-3	-	TRBJ2-1	CANSPPLGEQFF
TRBV3-1	-	TRBJ2-7	CASSHGPSLYEQYF
TRBV3-1	TRBD1	TRBJ2-7	CASSLFRDRVNEQYF
TRBV4-2	-	TRBJ2-2	CASNLGGLGTGELFF
TRBV6-1	TRBD1	TRBJ1-5	CASSETGSSNQPQHF
TRBV7-9	TRBD1	TRBJ2-7	CASSPTGTESYEQYF
TRBV3-1	-	TRBJ1-1	CASSQVGGYTEAFF
TRBV28	-	TRBJ2-3	CASSEGRTDTQYF
TRBV27	-	TRBJ1-1	CASSPLGRAEAFF
TRBV5-1	TRBD1	TRBJ2-3	CASSRGQGYLGTDTQYF
TRBV29-1	-	TRBJ1-1	CSVEDWGGTEAFF
TRBV28	-	TRBJ1-3	CASSFGSSGNTIYF
TRBV2	-	TRBJ2-3	CASSLGGRETDTQYF
TRBV6-1	TRBD1	TRBJ2-5	CASGDREWYQETQYF
TRBV27	-	TRBJ1-5	CASSLRPKGPQHF
TRBV18	TRBD1	TRBJ1-1	CASSPPGQGAMVAFF
TRBV28	TRBD2	TRBJ2-3	CASSLPPAGGIDTQYF
TRBV11-2	-	TRBJ1-2	CASSFGLNPDYGYTF
TRBV19	-	TRBJ2-2	CASSILGPPTTGELFF
TRBV5-1	-	TRBJ2-3	CASFREGTDTQYF
TRBV6-1	TRBD2	TRBJ2-7	CATEGLAGGTYEQYF
TRBV20-1	-	TRBJ2-1	CSARDWVAPYNEQFF
TRBV4-1	-	TRBJ1-5	CASSQNNRYQPQHF
TRBV5-1	-	TRBJ2-7	CASSTPTDNYEQYF
TRBV6-1	TRBD1	TRBJ1-4	CASSNRGTNEKLFF
TRBV20-1	TRBD2	TRBJ2-5	CSARGGIQETQYF
TRBV2	-	TRBJ2-3	CASTSALKNTDTQYF
TRBV5-5	-	TRBJ2-2	CASRLSGATGELFF
TRBV28	TRBD1	TRBJ2-7	CASSLPKTGVAGYEQYF
TRBV12-3/TRBV12-4	-	TRBJ2-4	CASSLNYGGISGARGKNIQYF
TRBV19	TRBD1	TRBJ1-5	CASSTTGGGNQPQHF
TRBV28	-	TRBJ2-7	CASSLPLGTGDYEQYF
TRBV4-1	TRBD1	TRBJ2-7	CASSQPRDRGYEQYF
TRBV6-2/TRBV6-3	-	TRBJ2-2	CASSGPQQDSNTGELFF